These T cell receptor beta chains were read from a single sample in a study of cytomegalovirus exposure and HLA in healthy donors. Assay: immunoSEQ multiplex PCR; the TCRdb copy retains only in-frame clones and omits some. Of 150,000 to 200,000 clones in the sample, around 70% were seen once. Sequenced: PBMCs. Receptors were obtained from a young man in good health and CMV-seropositive. Each CDR3 is given with its conserved first and last residue.

>TRBJ1-1|TRBV7-3
CASSLTVGVGAFF
>TRBJ1-4|TRBV5-6
CASSLTLGQYSDEKLFF
>TRBJ2-3|TRBV5-1
CASSLALAGGTDTQYF
>TRBJ1-5|TRBV5-1
CASIGPRVNQPQHF
>TRBJ2-5|TRBV25-1
CASSEEDRWAKETQYF
>TRBJ1-4|TRBV28
CASRRQGITNEKLFF
>TRBJ1-4|TRBV2
CASSEVATGLLNEKLFF
>TRBJ2-2|TRBV7-3
CASSLSGGTANTGELFF
>TRBJ2-3|TRBV7-2
CASSPAGGGADTQYF
>TRBJ2-5|TRBV18
CASSPQTGRGETQYF
>TRBJ1-1|TRBV28
CASRGGRNTEAFF
>TRBJ2-1|TRBV7-2
CASSFGTSGGEDNEQFF
>TRBJ1-3|TRBV7-9
CASSGGESAGNTIYF
>TRBJ2-6|TRBV5-4
CASSLGTLSWGANVLTF
>TRBJ1-1|TRBV9
CASSAAEGSAEAFF
>TRBJ2-1|TRBV5-4
CASSPTGLGYNEQFF
>TRBJ1-1|TRBV7-3
CASSLTGGNTEAFF
>TRBJ1-2|TRBV19
CASSPTDVSSGYTF
>TRBJ1-1|TRBV11-3
CASSLRQGNTEAFF
>TRBJ1-2|TRBV9
CASSAGMGVGRGYTF
>TRBJ1-1|TRBV28
CASSFWSGGRAEAFF
>TRBJ1-5|TRBV19
CASSLWDRNQPQHF
>TRBJ1-1|TRBV6-6
CASSYRTTGGTEVFF
>TRBJ1-2|TRBV28
CASSLLGAFGYTF
>TRBJ1-2|TRBV29-1
CSVFGQGVYGYTF
>TRBJ1-4|TRBV19
CASTRQGLNEKLFF
>TRBJ2-1|TRBV5-4
CASSLGGRVPPSSYNEQFF
>TRBJ2-3|TRBV6-1
CASSDGRWDTQYF
>TRBJ1-5|TRBV19
CASRQGAGNQPQHF
>TRBJ1-2|TRBV6-1
CASTPRSYGYTF
>TRBJ1-1|TRBV5-1
CASSTGQGTEAFF
>TRBJ2-1|TRBV14
CASSQEGDDGLNNEQFF
>TRBJ1-1|TRBV6-5
CASSYQTGDTEAFF
>TRBJ1-1|TRBV5-4
CASSPTGGNTEAFF
>TRBJ2-2|TRBV6-1
CASSEGPNTGELFF
>TRBJ2-5|TRBV11-2
CASSFIGLAGETQYF
>TRBJ1-1|TRBV19
CASSHREGTEAFF
>TRBJ1-1|TRBV27
CASSLSLDRAGTEAFF
>TRBJ1-4|TRBV7-3
CASSLIAGGRVGTNEKLFF
>TRBJ1-2|TRBV14
CASSRTQEGYGYTF
>TRBJ1-6|TRBV7-9
CASSPNRESSYNSPLHF
>TRBJ1-1|TRBV6-6
CASSLTWGGTEAFF